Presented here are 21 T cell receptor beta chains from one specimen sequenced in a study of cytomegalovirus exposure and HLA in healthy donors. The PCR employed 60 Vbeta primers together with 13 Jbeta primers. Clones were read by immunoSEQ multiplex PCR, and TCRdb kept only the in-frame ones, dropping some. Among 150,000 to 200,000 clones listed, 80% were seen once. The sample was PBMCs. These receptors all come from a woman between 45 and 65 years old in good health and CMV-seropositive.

This chain's CDR3 is CASSIEVGATNEKLFF. As DNA, the CDR3 is TGTGCCAGTAGTATAGAAGTAGGGGCAACTAATGAAAAACTGTTTTTT. The V gene is TRBV19, the J gene TRBJ1-4, with D possibly TRBD1 on 5 matching bases. Trimming shortened V by 0 bases and J by 0 bases, and 8 bases separated the two germline ends. The germline V gene has CDR1 LNHDA and CDR2 SQIVND (reference sequence). The CDR3 loop spans 16 amino acids.

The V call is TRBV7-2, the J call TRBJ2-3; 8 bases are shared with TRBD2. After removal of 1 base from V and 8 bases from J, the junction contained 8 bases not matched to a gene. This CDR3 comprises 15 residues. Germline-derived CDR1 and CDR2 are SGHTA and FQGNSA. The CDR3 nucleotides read TGTGCCAGCAGCTTAGGGCTAGCGGGCCAGAGTACGCAGTATTTT. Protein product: CASSLGLAGQSTQYF.

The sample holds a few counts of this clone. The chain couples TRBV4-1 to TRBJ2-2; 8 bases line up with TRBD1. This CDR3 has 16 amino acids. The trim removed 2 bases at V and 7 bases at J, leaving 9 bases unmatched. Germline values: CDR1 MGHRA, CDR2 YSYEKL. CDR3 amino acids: CASSQTQGGVGGELFF. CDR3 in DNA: TGCGCCAGCAGCCAAACACAGGGGGGAGTGGGCGGGGAGCTGTTTTTT.

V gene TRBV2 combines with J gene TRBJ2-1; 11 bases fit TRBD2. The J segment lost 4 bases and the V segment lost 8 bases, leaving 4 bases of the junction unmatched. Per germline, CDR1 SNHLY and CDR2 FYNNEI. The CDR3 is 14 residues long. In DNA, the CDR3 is TGTGCCAGCTCGCTAGCGGGAGGTTACAATGAGCAGTTCTTC. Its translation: CASSLAGGYNEQFF.

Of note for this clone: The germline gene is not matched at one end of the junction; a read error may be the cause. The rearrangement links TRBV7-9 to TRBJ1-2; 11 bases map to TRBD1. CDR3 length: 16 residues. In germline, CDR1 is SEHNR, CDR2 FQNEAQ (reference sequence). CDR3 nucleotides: TGTGCCAGCAGTCCCCGGACAGGGGGCGCGGACTATAGCTACACCTTC. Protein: CASSPRTGGADYSYTF.

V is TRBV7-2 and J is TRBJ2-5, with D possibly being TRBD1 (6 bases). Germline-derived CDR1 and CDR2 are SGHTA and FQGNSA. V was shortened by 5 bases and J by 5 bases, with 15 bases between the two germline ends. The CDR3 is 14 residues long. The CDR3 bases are TGTGCCAGCAGCCCCCAACAGGGTTTTGAGACCCAGTACTTC. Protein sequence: CASSPQQGFETQYF. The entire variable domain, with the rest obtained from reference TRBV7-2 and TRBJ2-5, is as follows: GAGVSQSPSNKVTEKGKDVELRCDPISGHTALYWYRQSLGQGLEFLIYFQGNSAPDKSGLPSDRFSAERTGGSVSTLTIQRTQQEDSAVYLCASSPQQGFETQYFGPGTRLLVL.

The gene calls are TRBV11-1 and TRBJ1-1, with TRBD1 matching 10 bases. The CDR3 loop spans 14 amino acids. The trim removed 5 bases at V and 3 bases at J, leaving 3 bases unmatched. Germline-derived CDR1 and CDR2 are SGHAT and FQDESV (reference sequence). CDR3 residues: CASSPGTGDTEAFF. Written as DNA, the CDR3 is TGTGCCAGCAGCCCCGGGACAGGGGACACTGAAGCTTTCTTT.

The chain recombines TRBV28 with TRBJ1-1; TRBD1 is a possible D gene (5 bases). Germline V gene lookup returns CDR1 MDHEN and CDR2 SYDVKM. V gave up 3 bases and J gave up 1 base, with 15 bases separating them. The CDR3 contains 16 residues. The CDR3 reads CASSFRIRGKNTEAFF. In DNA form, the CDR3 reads TGTGCCAGCAGTTTTCGAATACGGGGGAAGAACACTGAAGCTTTCTTT. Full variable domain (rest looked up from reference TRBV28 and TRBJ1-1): DVKVTQSSRYLVKRTGEKVFLECVQDMDHENMFWYRQDPGLGLRLIYFSYDVKMKEKGDIPEGYSVSREKKERFSLILESASTNQTSMYLCASSFRIRGKNTEAFFGQGTRLTVV.

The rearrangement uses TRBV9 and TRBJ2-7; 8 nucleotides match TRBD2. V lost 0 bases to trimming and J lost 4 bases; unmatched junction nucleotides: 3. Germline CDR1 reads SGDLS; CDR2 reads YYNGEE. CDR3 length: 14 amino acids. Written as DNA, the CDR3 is TGTGCCAGCAGCGTAGCGGGAGGGCCGTACGAGCAGTACTTC. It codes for CASSVAGGPYEQYF.

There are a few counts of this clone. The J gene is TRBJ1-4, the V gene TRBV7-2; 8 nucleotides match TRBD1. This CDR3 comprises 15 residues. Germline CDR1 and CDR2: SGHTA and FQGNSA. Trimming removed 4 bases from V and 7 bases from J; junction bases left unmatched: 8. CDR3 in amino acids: CASSSQGARGEKLFF. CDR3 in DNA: TGTGCCAGCAGCTCCCAGGGGGCGCGAGGTGAAAAACTGTTTTTT.

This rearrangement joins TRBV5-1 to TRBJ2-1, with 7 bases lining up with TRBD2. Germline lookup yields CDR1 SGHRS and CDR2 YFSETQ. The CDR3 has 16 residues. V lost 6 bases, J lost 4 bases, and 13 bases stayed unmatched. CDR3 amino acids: CASTREGDYRYNEQFF. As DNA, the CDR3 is TGCGCCAGCACCCGAGAAGGGGACTACCGATACAATGAGCAGTTCTTC. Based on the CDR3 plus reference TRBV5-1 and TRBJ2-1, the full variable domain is KAGVTQTPRYLIKTRGQQVTLSCSPISGHRSVSWYQQTPGQGLQFLFEYFSETQRNKGNFPGRFSGRQFSNSRSEMNVSTLELGDSALYLCASTREGDYRYNEQFFGPGTRLTVL.

The chain's CDR3 is CASSLLRQKNTEAFF. DNA for the CDR3: TGTGCCAGCAGCTTGCTCAGGCAGAAGAACACTGAAGCTTTCTTT. The chain joins TRBV5-6 to TRBJ1-1; D not certain. Deletions cut 1 base from V and 1 base from J, with 11 bases between. This CDR3 is 15 amino acids long. From germline, CDR1 is SGHDT and CDR2 YYEEEE.

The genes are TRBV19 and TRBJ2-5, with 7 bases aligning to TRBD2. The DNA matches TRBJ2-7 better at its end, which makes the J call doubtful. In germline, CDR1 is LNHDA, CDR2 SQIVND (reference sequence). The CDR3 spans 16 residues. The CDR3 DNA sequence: TGTGCCAGTAGTCCCGGGAGGAGCCCCCGAACTTACGAGCAGTACTTC. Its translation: CASSPGRSPRTYEQYF.

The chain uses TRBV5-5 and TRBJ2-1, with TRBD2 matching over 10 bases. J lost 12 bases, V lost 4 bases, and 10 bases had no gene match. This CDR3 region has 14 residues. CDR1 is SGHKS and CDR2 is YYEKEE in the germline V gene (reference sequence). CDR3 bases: TGTGCCAGCAGCGATAGCGGGAGGCTAGGGTGGCAGTTCTTC. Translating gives CASSDSGRLGWQFF.

CDR3 in DNA: TGTGCCAGCAGTTTTAGGAGGAATCAGCCCCAGCATTTT. Encoded protein: CASSFRRNQPQHF. The chain links TRBV27 to TRBJ1-5; D is undetermined. V was clipped by 3 bases and J by 4 bases, with 7 bases between them. The CDR3 contains 13 residues. Per germline, CDR1 MNHEY and CDR2 SMNVEV (reference sequence).

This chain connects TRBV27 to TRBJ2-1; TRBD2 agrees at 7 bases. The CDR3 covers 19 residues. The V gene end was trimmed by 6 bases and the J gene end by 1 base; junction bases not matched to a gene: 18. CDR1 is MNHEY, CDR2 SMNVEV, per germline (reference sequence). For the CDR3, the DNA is TGTGCCAGCAGCCGAAGAGTCGGGGGGATAAAAGTTTCCTACAATGAGCAGTTCTTC. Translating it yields CASSRRVGGIKVSYNEQFF.

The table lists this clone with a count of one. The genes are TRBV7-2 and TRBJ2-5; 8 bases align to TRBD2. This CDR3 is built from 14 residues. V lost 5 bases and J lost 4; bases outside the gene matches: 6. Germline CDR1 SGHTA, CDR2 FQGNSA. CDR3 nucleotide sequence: TGTGCCAGCAGCCAGCGGGGGTTCGGAGAGACCCAGTACTTC. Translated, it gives CASSQRGFGETQYF.

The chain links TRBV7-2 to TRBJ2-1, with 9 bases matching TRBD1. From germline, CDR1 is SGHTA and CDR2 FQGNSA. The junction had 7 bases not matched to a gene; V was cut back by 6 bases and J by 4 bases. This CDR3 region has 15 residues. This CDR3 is CASRLQGAPYNEQFF. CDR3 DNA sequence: TGTGCCAGCAGACTACAGGGGGCCCCTTACAATGAGCAGTTCTTC. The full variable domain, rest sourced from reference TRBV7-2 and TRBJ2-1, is GAGVSQSPSNKVTEKGKDVELRCDPISGHTALYWYRQSLGQGLEFLIYFQGNSAPDKSGLPSDRFSAERTGGSVSTLTIQRTQQEDSAVYLCASRLQGAPYNEQFFGPGTRLTVL.

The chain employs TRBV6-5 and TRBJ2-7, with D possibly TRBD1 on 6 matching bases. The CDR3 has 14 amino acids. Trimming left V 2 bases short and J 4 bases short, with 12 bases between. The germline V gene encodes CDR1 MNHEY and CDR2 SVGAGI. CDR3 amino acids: CASSYQGRGYEQYF. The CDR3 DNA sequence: TGTGCCAGCAGTTACCAGGGGAGAGGGTACGAGCAGTACTTC.

CDR3 bases: TGTGCCAGCAGTTACTCGTCCCAACTAGCCAAAAACATTCAGTACTTC. Its protein is CASSYSSQLAKNIQYF. This chain joins TRBV6-5 and TRBJ2-4; no reliable D call. Germline V gene lookup returns CDR1 MNHEY and CDR2 SVGAGI. This CDR3 is built from 16 residues. The V end was cut by 0 bases, the J end by 0 bases, with 9 bases between.

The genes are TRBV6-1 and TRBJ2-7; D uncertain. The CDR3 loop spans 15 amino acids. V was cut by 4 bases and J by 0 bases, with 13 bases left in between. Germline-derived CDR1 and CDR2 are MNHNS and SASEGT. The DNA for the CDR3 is TGTGCCAGCAGTGGACATAGGCAGAGCTCCTACGAGCAGTACTTC. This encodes CASSGHRQSSYEQYF.